This T cell receptor beta chain was sequenced in a study of CD8 T cells in Susac syndrome. An amount of RNA that ranged from 0.5 to 1 ug was reverse transcribed with random hexamers. Amplification of the TCR beta CDR3 was carried out by immunoSEQ multiplex PCR, which spanned a total of 54 Vbeta and 13 Jbeta segments. TCRdb re-called the immunoSEQ multiplex PCR reads through MiXCR, storing one row per CDR3 protein. This table holds approximately 160,000 distinct CDR3 sequences, about 90% found once. Sequencing of TCR beta drew on CD8+ and CD4+ T cells from blood. Age- and sex-matched healthy donors served as the control group. It was negative isolation that provided the CD8+ and CD4+ T cells, whereas TEMRA cells were enriched by FACS. Germline CDR1 reads DFQATT; CDR2 reads SNEGSKA (reference sequence). The CDR3 consists of 13 residues. Trimming pared 2 bases from V and 5 bases from J, leaving 12 bases between.

Source material: CD4+ T cells from PBMCs. The chain has TRBV20-1 and TRBJ1-2, with D hard to call. This clonotype originated in a human donor in good health. The CDR3 sequence is CSARNGPGYGYTF. The CDR3, as DNA: TGCAGTGCTAGAAACGGCCCCGGGTATGGCTACACCTTC.